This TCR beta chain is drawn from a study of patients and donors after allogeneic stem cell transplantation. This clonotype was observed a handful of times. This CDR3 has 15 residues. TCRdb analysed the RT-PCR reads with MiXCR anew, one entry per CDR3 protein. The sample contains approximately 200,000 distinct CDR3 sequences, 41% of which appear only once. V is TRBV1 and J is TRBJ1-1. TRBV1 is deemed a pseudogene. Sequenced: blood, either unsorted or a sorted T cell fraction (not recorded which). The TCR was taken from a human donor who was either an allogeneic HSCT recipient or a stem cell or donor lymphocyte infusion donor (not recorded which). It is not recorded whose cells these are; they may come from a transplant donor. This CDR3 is CTSRCGRIEGTEAFF. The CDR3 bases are TGCACCAGCAGATGTGGCCGTATTGAGGGCACTGAAGCTTTCTTT.